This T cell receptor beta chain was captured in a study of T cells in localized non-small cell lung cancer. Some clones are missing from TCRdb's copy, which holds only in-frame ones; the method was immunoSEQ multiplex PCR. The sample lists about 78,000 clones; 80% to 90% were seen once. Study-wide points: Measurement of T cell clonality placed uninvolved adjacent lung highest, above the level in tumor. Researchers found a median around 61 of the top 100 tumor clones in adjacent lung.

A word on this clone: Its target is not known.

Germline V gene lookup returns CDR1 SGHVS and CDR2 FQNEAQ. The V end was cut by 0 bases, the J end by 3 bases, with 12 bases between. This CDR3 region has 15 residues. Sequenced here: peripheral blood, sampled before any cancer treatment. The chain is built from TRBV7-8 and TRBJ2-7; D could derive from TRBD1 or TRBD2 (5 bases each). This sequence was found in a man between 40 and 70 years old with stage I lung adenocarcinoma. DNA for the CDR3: TGTGCCAGCAGCTTAGCCGCCGGGACCGACTACGAGCAGTACTTC. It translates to CASSLAAGTDYEQYF.